One and the same sample provided the 5 T cell receptor beta chains below, sequenced in a study of identical twins. TCRdb used MiXCR to reprocess the 5' RACE reads, holding one entry per CDR3 protein. The sample yields about 250,000 distinct CDR3 sequences, approximately 8.6% seen once. These sequences were also reported in another study, on yellow fever vaccine responses in identical twins.

The sequencing sample was made of CD8+ T cells sorted from blood. These receptors were obtained from a woman under 30 in good health.

This chain connects TRBV6-1 to TRBJ2-1; D not certain. The germline CDR1 and CDR2 sequences are MNHNS and SASEGT. Trimming pared 5 bases from V and 5 bases from J, leaving 10 bases between. This CDR3 has 13 residues. The CDR3 loop is CASSRTPHNEQFF. The CDR3 DNA follows: TGTGCCAGCAGTCGGACCCCCCACAATGAGCAGTTCTTC.

This clonotype turned up a few times. V usage is TRBV4-1 and J usage is TRBJ2-2; D not certain. This CDR3 has 14 amino acids. Looked up from germline, CDR1 is MGHRA and CDR2 is YSYEKL. The ends were cut back, 4 bases at V and 1 base at J, with 7 bases in the middle. In DNA form, the CDR3 reads TGCGCCAGCAGCCCCGATCGGAACACCGGGGAGCTGTTTTTT. Its translation: CASSPDRNTGELFF.

Turning to this clonotype: A read error may account for a junction end that differs from germline. The chain is built from TRBV19 and TRBJ2-1; D ambiguous. The CDR3 runs to 14 residues. Germline lookup yields CDR1 LNHDA and CDR2 SQIVND (reference sequence). CDR3 amino acids: CASSIGGSHNEQFF. The CDR3 region has the DNA TGTGCCAGTAGTATAGGCGGCTCCCACAATGAGCAGTTCTTC.

This chain connects TRBV2 to TRBJ2-2; D could derive from TRBD1 or TRBD2 (5 bases each). The CDR3 loop spans 14 amino acids. CDR1 is SNHLY, CDR2 FYNNEI, per germline. Trimming left V 10 bases short and J 9 bases short, with 21 bases between. The CDR3 here is CATRQRVGTRELFF. The CDR3 region has the DNA TGTGCCACGCGACAGAGGGTTGGAACCCGGGAGCTGTTTTTT. The complete variable domain, with remaining parts taken from reference TRBV2 and TRBJ2-2, reads EPEVTQTPSHQVTQMGQEVILRCVPISNHLYFYWYRQILGQKVEFLVSFYNNEISEKSEIFDDQFSVERPDGSNFTLKIRSTKLEDSAMYFCATRQRVGTRELFFGEGSRLTVL.

This clonotype has a count of ten or more. V is TRBV29-1 and J is TRBJ2-2, with D perhaps TRBD2 (6 bases). There are 15 residues in the CDR3. The germline V gene has CDR1 SQVTM and CDR2 ANQGSEA. The V gene lost 2 bases and the J gene lost 5 bases, with 15 bases spanning the gap. For the CDR3, the DNA is TGCAGCGTTGAATTCCCGACTAGTAGTACCGGGGAGCTGTTTTTT. Translating it yields CSVEFPTSSTGELFF.